This T cell receptor (beta chain) was sequenced for a study of beta chain features in type 1 diabetes. In the study overall: Researchers looked at roughly 110 million sorted cells across all samples. Study findings and constraints: When Type 1 diabetes patients were examined, their TCRB CDR3s proved moderately but significantly shorter in all four CD4+ subsets. The similarity of naive, central memory and Treg TCRB repertoires appeared greater among patients than among healthy donors.

Every isolated RNA sample was fully reverse transcribed, so sequencing captured expressed TCRB transcripts. Measured with immunoSEQ multiplex PCR; TCRdb has only the in-frame clones, and not every one. Here the sample spans around 310,000 clones, approximately 13% being singletons. This clone has more than one count but fewer than ten. Its antigen is currently unknown. The J segment lost 7 bases and the V segment lost 5 bases, leaving 2 bases of the junction unmatched. The germline CDR1 and CDR2 sequences are MDHEN and SYDVKM. CDR3 size: 12 residues. V is TRBV28 and J is TRBJ2-1; 7 bases line up with TRBD1. The sample comprised naive CD4+ T cells from blood. The sequence derives from a young woman with type 1 diabetes. CDR3 nucleotide sequence: TGTGCCAGCAGTGCACAGGGGAATGAGCAGTTCTTC. Translated, it gives CASSAQGNEQFF. Full variable domain (missing parts from reference TRBV28 and TRBJ2-1): DVKVTQSSRYLVKRTGEKVFLECVQDMDHENMFWYRQDPGLGLRLIYFSYDVKMKEKGDIPEGYSVSREKKERFSLILESASTNQTSMYLCASSAQGNEQFFGPGTRLTVL.